These T cell receptor beta chains were read from a single sample in a study of Graves' ophthalmopathy and Graves' hyperthyroidism. TCRdb processed the multiplex PCR reads anew with MiXCR; each CDR3 protein has one entry. The sample lists 200,000 to 300,000 distinct CDR3 sequences, 40% to 50% occurring once. The material sequenced was peripheral blood. The receptors here all came from an adult man with Graves' ophthalmopathy. CDR3s include the opening cysteine and the closing phenylalanine or tryptophan. The order of the fields is J gene, V gene, D gene, clone size, CDR3 DNA, CDR3 protein. The D gene is left open where the match is weak. Clone sizes are given selectively: once, few, many, or a class where the clone is expanded.

>TRBJ1-1|TRBV2|-|-
TGTGCCAGCAGTACAATGACAGGCTTTGAAGCTTTCTTT
CASSTMTGFEAFF
>TRBJ2-2|TRBV3-1|TRBD2|-
TGTGCCAGCAGCCAAGGGGACTCTAGCGGTACCGGGGAGCTGTTTTTT
CASSQGDSSGTGELFF
>TRBJ1-2|TRBV25-1|TRBD1|once
TGTGCCAGCACCCCCCCGGGACAGGTCTATGGCTACACCTTC
CASTPPGQVYGYTF
>TRBJ2-2|TRBV9|-|-
TGCGCCAGCAGTATACAGGTCTACACCGGGGAGCTGTTTTTT
CASSIQVYTGELFF
>TRBJ1-1|TRBV7-8|-|few
TGTGCCAGCAGCGGCACCTCGACTGAAGCTTTCTTT
CASSGTSTEAFF
>TRBJ2-5|TRBV27|-|-
TGTGCCAGCAGTTTAGCCTTATCCCTCCCGCGGAGGCAAGAGACCCAGTACTTC
CASSLALSLPRRQETQYF
>TRBJ2-7|TRBV7-8|TRBD1|few
TGTGCCAGCAGCGCAGGGGGAACGTACGAGCAGTACTTC
CASSAGGTYEQYF
>TRBJ1-5|TRBV5-1|-|-
TGCGCCAGCAGCTTCCCTCCGTCCGGAGGCAATCAGCCCCAGCATTTT
CASSFPPSGGNQPQHF
>TRBJ1-6|TRBV3-1|-|few
TGTGCCAGCAGCCAAGGACCCCAGGGTGCCCTCCACTTT
CASSQGPQGALHF
>TRBJ1-1|TRBV6-2/TRBV6-3|TRBD1|-
TGTGCCAGCCAAGGACAGGCAAGGAACACTGAAGCTTTCTTT
CASQGQARNTEAFF
>TRBJ2-7|TRBV4-2|TRBD2|-
TGTGCCAGCAGCCAAGAAGGGACTAGTCGGTACGAGCAGTACTTC
CASSQEGTSRYEQYF
>TRBJ2-7|TRBV12-3/TRBV12-4|-|-
TGTGCCAGCAGTTTAATCCGGAACCGGCGCGAGCAGTACTTC
CASSLIRNRREQYF
>TRBJ2-7|TRBV5-1|-|-
TGCGCCAGCAGCTTGGAATCGGGATCCTACGAGCAGTACTTC
CASSLESGSYEQYF
>TRBJ2-2|TRBV25-1|-|few
TGTGCCAGCAGCGACGGTGGGGCCGGGGAGCTGTTTTTT
CASSDGGAGELFF
>TRBJ2-7|TRBV5-4|-|-
TGTGCCAGCAGTTTAGCCCGGAGACCCTACGAGCAGTACTTC
CASSLARRPYEQYF
>TRBJ1-1|TRBV5-4|-|-
TGTGCCAGCAGCCGCACCCGGGCATCTGAAGCTTTCTTT
CASSRTRASEAFF
>TRBJ2-7|TRBV19|-|-
TGTCCCAGCAGCTTGGTCGGTTACGAGCAGTACTTC
CPSSLVGYEQYF
>TRBJ1-1|TRBV12-3/TRBV12-4|-|-
TGTGCCAGCAGCCCATCCGGAAGGGCAGCTTTCTTT
CASSPSGRAAFF
>TRBJ2-7|TRBV7-9|-|-
TGTGCCAGCAGCTTACTTTACAGGGCCAATGAGCAGTACTTC
CASSLLYRANEQYF
>TRBJ2-5|TRBV20-1|TRBD2|-
TGCAGTGCTAGCGGGGGGGCCGGGGAGACCCAGTACTTC
CSASGGAGETQYF
>TRBJ2-7|TRBV5-1|-|-
TGCGCCAGCAGCTTGGAAGCGTCTCAAAGAGGGGAGCAGTACTTC
CASSLEASQRGEQYF
>TRBJ1-1|TRBV2|TRBD1|few
TGTGCCAGCAGTGGCCTACAGGGGGGTGAAGCTTTCTTT
CASSGLQGGEAFF
>TRBJ2-6|TRBV2|-|-
TGTGCCAGCAAGAGGAGTGAATCGGCCAACGTCCTGACTTTC
CASKRSESANVLTF
>TRBJ2-7|TRBV20-1|-|-
TGCAGTGGCAAAGATCATCGCCGGAACTCCTACGAGCAGTACTTC
CSGKDHRRNSYEQYF
>TRBJ1-1|TRBV28|-|-
TGTGCCAGCAGTCCTGCGACCGCGAACACTGAAGCTTTCTTT
CASSPATANTEAFF
>TRBJ2-5|TRBV5-8|TRBD2|-
TGTGCCAGCAGTTTGGGGGGGATACCCCAAGAGACCCAGTACTTC
CASSLGGIPQETQYF
>TRBJ2-6|TRBV4-2|-|few
TGTGCCAGCAGCCGGTCGGAAGGGGCCAACGTCCTGACTTTC
CASSRSEGANVLTF
>TRBJ2-1|TRBV20-1|-|-
TGCAGTGCTAGAGGGAAGGGGCAGTTCTTC
CSARGKGQFF
>TRBJ1-6|TRBV7-3|TRBD1|-
TGTGCCAGCAGCTACAGGGGACGGGGTTCACCCCTCCACTTT
CASSYRGRGSPLHF
>TRBJ2-7|TRBV13|TRBD1|few
TGTGCCAGCTCAAGCACGGACAGGGTCCACGAGCAGTACTTC
CASSSTDRVHEQYF
>TRBJ2-7|TRBV2|TRBD1|once
TGTGCCAGCAGTCAGGGGGTAACCTACGAGCAGTACTTC
CASSQGVTYEQYF
>TRBJ1-6|TRBV9|-|-
TGTGCCAGCAGCCAAGGGGTTTCCTATAATTCACCCCTCCACTTT
CASSQGVSYNSPLHF
>TRBJ1-5|TRBV11-2|-|few
TGTGCCAGCAGCTTTACCCGCAATCAGCCCCAGCATTTT
CASSFTRNQPQHF
>TRBJ1-5|TRBV12-3/TRBV12-4|-|-
TGTGCCAGCAGTCCGGGGAGCGATCAGCCCCAGCATTTT
CASSPGSDQPQHF
>TRBJ1-4|TRBV7-9|-|-
TGTGCCAGCAGATTGGGGGGGGCCCTGGGTGAAAAACTGTTTTTT
CASRLGGALGEKLFF
>TRBJ2-5|TRBV7-9|TRBD2|few
TGTGCCAGCAGCGCGCCATGGGGACTACGGAAGGAGACCCAGTACTTC
CASSAPWGLRKETQYF
>TRBJ1-1|TRBV4-1|-|-
TGCGCCAGCAGCCAATGGGGGAAGAGGCAAACTGAAGCTTTCTTT
CASSQWGKRQTEAFF
>TRBJ2-2|TRBV7-8|-|few
TGTGCCAGCAGCCCCCGGCTTCTAACGAACACCGGGGAGCTGTTTTTT
CASSPRLLTNTGELFF
>TRBJ2-7|TRBV4-1|-|-
TGCGCCAGCAGCCAAGATCGCATCTACGAGCAGTACTTC
CASSQDRIYEQYF
>TRBJ2-7|TRBV9|-|-
TGTGCCAGCAGCCGAAACGGACAGAGCGACGAGCAGTACTTC
CASSRNGQSDEQYF
>TRBJ2-7|TRBV5-4|TRBD1|-
TGTGCCAGCAGCCTTTCGGGGACAGGACCTACGGAGCAGTACTTC
CASSLSGTGPTEQYF
>TRBJ2-3|TRBV10-2|-|-
TGCGCCAGCAGTTCGGTATTCGGTCTGCTTGGAGATACGCAGTATTTT
CASSSVFGLLGDTQYF
>TRBJ2-2|TRBV6-5|-|once
TGTGCCAGCACCAGGGGCCGGCGCAGGGTCGGGGAGCTGTTTTTT
CASTRGRRRVGELFF
>TRBJ1-1|TRBV29-1|-|few
TGCAGCGTCGGAACAGGGTTGAACACTGAAGCTTTCTTT
CSVGTGLNTEAFF
>TRBJ2-5|TRBV7-9|TRBD1|-
TGTGCCAGCAGCTCCCTAAGACAGGGGGCTTGGGAGACCCAGTACTTC
CASSSLRQGAWETQYF
>TRBJ1-1|TRBV7-2|-|few
TGTGCCAGCAGCTTGAAGGTTTGGAGGAATACTGAAGCTTTCTTT
CASSLKVWRNTEAFF
>TRBJ1-6|TRBV2|-|-
TGTGCCAGCAGTTTTTTAGCTTCACCCCTCCACTTT
CASSFLASPLHF
>TRBJ1-6|TRBV5-4|-|-
TGTACCAGCAGCTCCGGGGGGGGAGGTATTTCACCCCTCCACTTT
CTSSSGGGGISPLHF
>TRBJ1-6|TRBV10-3|TRBD1|-
TGTGCCAGCAGTTTGGACAGGGTCGGTAGAAATTCACCCCTCCACTTT
CASSLDRVGRNSPLHF
>TRBJ2-7|TRBV10-2|-|-
TGTGCCAGCAGTTACGAGGGGGAGTACCACGAGCAGTACTTC
CASSYEGEYHEQYF
>TRBJ1-1|TRBV5-1|-|-
TGCGCCAGCAGGCAAACAGGGTCGCCCGCCGCTTTCTTT
CASRQTGSPAAFF
>TRBJ2-5|TRBV20-1|-|-
TGCAGTGCTAGCCCGGGACGCATACAAGAGACCCAGTACTTC
CSASPGRIQETQYF
>TRBJ1-1|TRBV14|-|-
TGTGCCAGCAGCCAAGAGAATGCGGGAGCCTTCTTT
CASSQENAGAFF
>TRBJ1-1|TRBV7-8|-|-
TGTGCCCGGCCGGGGGCCGGCAAGGACACTGAAGCTTTCTTT
CARPGAGKDTEAFF
>TRBJ1-1|TRBV20-1|-|-
TGCAGTGCTAGAGATAAAGCGGGGCTGGGAGTGGGGGCTTTCTTT
CSARDKAGLGVGAFF
>TRBJ2-7|TRBV7-7|-|-
TGTGCTAGCAGCCCATCGGGACAACACTACGAGCAGTACTTC
CASSPSGQHYEQYF
>TRBJ2-5|TRBV3-1|TRBD2|-
TGTGCCAGCAGCCAATCCCAGCGGGGCCACCAAGAGACCCAGTACTTC
CASSQSQRGHQETQYF
>TRBJ1-1|TRBV20-1|-|few
TGCAGTGCTAGAGTCACAGCCAATGAAGCTTTCTTT
CSARVTANEAFF
>TRBJ1-4|TRBV24-1|TRBD1|-
TGTGCCACCAGTGATGGTCGGCTCAGGGGGACTAATGAAAAACTGTTTTTT
CATSDGRLRGTNEKLFF
>TRBJ1-3|TRBV5-6|-|-
TGTGCCAGCAGCTTGCAGATGACAGGAAACACCATATATTTT
CASSLQMTGNTIYF